Each of the 30 T cell receptor beta chains below was sequenced from the same sample in a study of tumor and adjacent non-tumor tissue in lung cancer. A modified ARM-PCR protocol with three rounds of nested PCR amplified TCRbeta. TCRdb reprocessed the multiplex PCR reads via MiXCR and lists one record per CDR3 protein. The sample includes 90,000 to 100,000 distinct CDR3 sequences, 80% of them seen just once. This sample's RNA came from whole unsorted tissue. Distant lung tissue was collected more than 3 cm away from the tumor edge. The sample comprised distant non-tumor lung tissue. These receptors came from a man aged 60-69 years with small cell lung cancer.

This clonotype was observed a handful of times. A read error may explain this, as a much larger clone is one base away. J is TRBJ2-5 and V is TRBV24-1, with 12 bases lining up with TRBD2. The CDR3 is 13 residues long. Germline V gene sequence: CDR1 KGHDR, CDR2 SFDVKD. The CDR3 sequence: CVTGLAGQETQYF. In DNA form, the CDR3 reads TGTGTCACCGGACTAGCGGGGCAAGAGACCCAGTACTTC.

Regarding this clonotype: This CDR3 is missing its conserved last phenylalanine or tryptophan, likely due to a read error. The chain couples TRBV29-1 to TRBJ2-1; TRBD1 aligns across 9 bases. The CDR3 is made up of 13 amino acids. Germline V gives CDR1 SQVTM, CDR2 ANQGSEA. CDR3 sequence: CSANRGPYNEQFY. The CDR3 DNA reads as TGCAGTGCCAACAGGGGGCCTTACAATGAGCAGTTCTAC.

For this clonotype: The junction departs from the called germline gene at one end, perhaps through a read error. Here the CDR3 reads CASSQDAETPSYKQYF. The CDR3 bases are TGCGCCAGCAGCCAAGATGCCGAGACACCCTCCTACAAGCAGTACTTC. The chain uses TRBV4-1 and TRBJ2-7; D ambiguous. This CDR3 comprises 16 residues. The V gene's germline CDR1 is MGHRA and CDR2 YSYEKL.

This clonotype was counted ten times or more. The chain uses TRBV12-3 or TRBV12-4 and TRBJ2-1; D not resolved. This CDR3 spans 12 amino acids. V lost 3 bases and J 0 bases, leaving 0 bases between the germline ends. The CDR3 nucleotides read TGTGCCAGCAGTTTCTCCTACAATGAGCAGTTCTTC. Protein: CASSFSYNEQFF.

This clonotype has a handful of counts. One junction end does not reproduce the germline sequence, and a read error may be involved. The V and J genes are TRBV12-3 or TRBV12-4 and TRBJ2-2, with D possibly TRBD2 on 5 matching bases. The CDR3 sequence is 14 residues long. The CDR3 DNA follows: TGTGTCAGCAGCTCTACTCAGATCACCGGGGAGCTCTTTTTT. It is translated as CVSSSTQITGELFF.

A remark on this clonotype: A junction end diverges from the germline sequence, so it may reflect a read error. The V and J genes are TRBV11-2 and TRBJ2-1; D uncertain. This CDR3 comprises 15 residues. The germline gives CDR1 SGHAT, CDR2 FQNNGV. Here the CDR3 DNA reads TGTGCCGGCAGCTCAGAGCCCGCCTCCTACAATGAACAGTTCTTC. Translation gives CAGSSEPASYNEQFF.

In the case of this clonotype: At one end the junction does not follow the germline gene, possibly because of a read error. The rearrangement uses TRBV9 and TRBJ2-1, with TRBD1 matching 8 bases. CDR3 size: 16 residues. CDR1 and CDR2 (germline): SGDLS, YYNGEE. DNA of the CDR3: TGTGCCAGCAGCCAGAGGTGGGACAGGCCTTACAATCAGCAGTTCTTC. As protein: CASSQRWDRPYNQQFF.

This clonotype was seen just once. Since the CDR3 does not end with the conserved phenylalanine or tryptophan, this likely comes from a read error. The chain has TRBV12-3 or TRBV12-4 and TRBJ1-2; D is ambiguous. The CDR3 contains 15 residues. Between the trimmed V and J ends, which lost 7 bases and 6 bases, there was a span of 21 bases. CDR3 nucleotides: TGTGCCAGCACAACGACAAACCATTCGAACGATGGCTACACCCTC. The encoded protein is CASTTTNHSNDGYTL.

As concerns this clonotype: Since the CDR3 does not end with the conserved phenylalanine or tryptophan, this likely comes from a read error. This chain connects TRBV11-2 to TRBJ2-3; possibly TRBD2 for D (7 bases). Germline CDR1 and CDR2: SGHAT and FQNNGV. This CDR3 has 15 amino acids. CDR3 coding DNA: TGTGCCAACAGCTTACTAGGGGGAGGGCCAGATACGCAGTATCTT. Encoded protein: CANSLLGGGPDTQYL.

This rearrangement joins TRBV20-1 to TRBJ2-7, with D perhaps TRBD1 (5 bases). CDR1 and CDR2 from the germline V gene are DFQATT and SNEGSKA (reference sequence). The CDR3 length is 11 residues. CDR3 DNA: TGCGGTGTTCTACAGGCCTACGAGCAGTACTTC. Translating it yields CGVLQAYEQYF.

The chain combines TRBV12-3 or TRBV12-4 with TRBJ2-2; D is unresolved. The CDR3 has 12 amino acids. This chain's CDR3 is CGISFFGGELFF. Written as DNA, the CDR3 is TGTGGCATCAGTTTTTTTGGCGGGGAGCTGTTTTTT.

Worth noting for this clonotype: A much larger clone lies one base from this, so it may be a read error. The conserved phenylalanine or tryptophan is not found at the CDR3 terminus, so this likely reflects a read error. The rearrangement links TRBV6-5 to TRBJ1-3; D is undetermined. CDR3 length: 11 amino acids. Looked up from germline, CDR1 is MNHEY and CDR2 is SVGAGI. V lost 2 bases, J lost 5 bases, and 1 base lay in between. The CDR3 DNA reads as TGTGCCAGCAGTTACCGAAACACCATATATTCT. Translated, it gives CASSYRNTIYS.

The chain links TRBV7-9 to TRBJ1-5; D not resolved. This CDR3 contains 13 residues. Germline-derived CDR1 and CDR2 are SEHNR and FQNEAQ (reference sequence). Trimming removed 6 bases at V and 2 bases at J, with 8 bases between. CDR3 DNA: TGTGCCAGCAGTGTGGTCGGCAATCAGCCCCAGCATTTT. Its protein product is CASSVVGNQPQHF.

On this clonotype: A junction boundary mismatches the germline segment, possibly from a read error. The chain carries TRBV12-5 and TRBJ2-2; TRBD1 matches at 7 bases. Germline V gene sequence: CDR1 LGHNT, CDR2 FRNRAP. CDR3 length equals 13 residues. The CDR3 spells CAAWDRNTWELSF. The CDR3 DNA follows: TGTGCTGCCTGGGACAGAAACACCTGGGAGCTGTCTTTT.

Notes on this clonotype: A much more abundant neighbour one base away suggests this may be a read error. This chain joins TRBV6-4 and TRBJ2-3; possibly TRBD2 for D (5 bases). Germline loops: CDR1 MRHNA, CDR2 SNTAGT. V shed 6 bases and J shed 3 bases, with 13 bases lying between them. CDR3 size: 14 residues. The CDR3 loop reads CASSLGETTDTQYF. The CDR3 DNA follows: TGTGCCAGCAGCCTCGGGGAGACTACAGATACGCAGTATTTT.

Comments on this clonotype: A much larger clone lies a single base off, so this may be a read error. The chain carries TRBV28 and TRBJ1-4; 11 positions agree with TRBD1. V lost 5 bases to trimming and J lost 8 bases; unmatched junction nucleotides: 10. Germline CDR1 is MDHEN and CDR2 is SYDVKM. The CDR3 spans 16 residues. Here the CDR3 reads CASSPAGTGGIEKLFF. DNA of the CDR3: TGTGCCAGCAGTCCAGCCGGGACAGGGGGTATCGAAAAACTGTTTTTT.

Concerning this clonotype itself: The CDR3 does not end in the conserved phenylalanine or tryptophan, so this is likely a read error. The chain combines TRBV5-5 with TRBJ1-4, with D perhaps matching TRBD1 (5 bases). Trimming left V 1 base short and J 11 bases short, with 15 bases between. Germline values: CDR1 SGHKS, CDR2 YYEKEE (reference sequence). The CDR3 sequence is 14 residues long. CDR3 in amino acids: CASSLSHADTKLFL. In nucleotides, the CDR3 is TGTGCCAGCAGCTTGAGCCACGCGGACACGAAACTGTTTCTT.

At least ten counts were recorded for this clonotype. The V call is TRBV6-5, the J call TRBJ2-2; D is perhaps TRBD2 (5 bases). Trimming cost V 0 bases and J 5 bases, with 10 bases left between them. The CDR3 sequence is 15 residues long. CDR1 and CDR2 from the germline V gene are MNHEY and SVGAGI. The CDR3 bases are TGTGCCAGCAGTTACTCGAATCCGGGGACCGGGGAGCTGTTTTTT. This sequence encodes CASSYSNPGTGELFF.

This clonotype was detected only once. One end of the junction fails to match germline, which may point to a read error. The rearrangement joins TRBV4-2 to TRBJ2-3; perhaps TRBD1 as D (8 bases). This CDR3 has 14 amino acids. CDR1 and CDR2 (germline): LGHNA, YNFKEQ. In nucleotides, the CDR3 is TGTGTCAGCAGGGGGCTGGCGGGAGAAGATACCCAGTATTTT. It is translated as CVSRGLAGEDTQYF.

A word on this clonotype: At one end, the junction sequence differs from germline, possibly due to a read error. The DNA for the CDR3 is TGTGCCAGCAGCTTCGGGGATTACCCCTACGAGCAGAACTTC. Translation: CASSFGDYPYEQNF. The chain recombines TRBV11-3 with TRBJ2-7, with a tentative D call TRBD2 (5 bases). The length of the CDR3 is 14 residues. Per the germline V gene, CDR1 is SGHNT and CDR2 is YENEEA.

Concerning this clonotype itself: One junction end disagrees with the germline gene, perhaps due to a read error. The V call is TRBV6-2 or TRBV6-3, the J call TRBJ2-1; the D gene is possibly TRBD2 (6 bases). There are 15 residues in the CDR3. CDR1 is MNHEY and CDR2 is SVGEGT in the germline V gene. In DNA, the CDR3 is TGTACCATCTCACCCCGGGACTCCTCCTACAATGAGCAATTCTTC. This codes for CTISPRDSSYNEQFF.

The chain uses TRBV20-1 and TRBJ1-2; unclear D gene. V was cut by 4 bases and J by 5 bases, with 14 bases left in between. Germline V lookup: CDR1 DFQATT, CDR2 SNEGSKA (reference sequence). The CDR3 consists of 13 residues. DNA for the CDR3: TGCAGTGCTATTCTCCCCCGGGGTTATGGCTACACCTTC. As protein: CSAILPRGYGYTF.

On this clonotype: A read error may be the cause here, since a much bigger clone is one base away. The chain joins TRBV5-1 to TRBJ2-5, with D maybe TRBD1 (6 bases). This CDR3 has 13 amino acids. V was clipped by 4 bases and J by 5 bases, with 12 bases between them. Germline V gene data show CDR1 as SGHRS and CDR2 as YFSETQ. The DNA for the CDR3 is TGCGCCAGCAGCCAGGGGTCGAGGGAGACCCAGTACTTC. The encoded protein is CASSQGSRETQYF.

A word on this clonotype: The final CDR3 position lacks the conserved phenylalanine or tryptophan, pointing to a likely read error. The CDR3 DNA sequence: TGTGCCAGCAGCAGCAGGGGAGCCTATACCGGGGTGCTGTTTTTA. This encodes CASSSRGAYTGVLFL. The chain has TRBV4-1 and TRBJ2-2, with D perhaps matching TRBD1 (6 bases). CDR1 is MGHRA and CDR2 is YSYEKL in the germline V gene. CDR3 length equals 15 residues.

On this clonotype itself: Germline is not matched at one junction end, which may reflect a read error. The chain has TRBV6-2 or TRBV6-3 and TRBJ2-7; D possibly corresponds to TRBD1 (6 bases). Germline CDR1 is MNHEY and CDR2 is SVGEGT. The CDR3 is made up of 13 amino acids. The CDR3 spells CASIGDTSYEQNF. CDR3 nucleotide sequence: TGTGCCAGTATTGGGGACACCTCCTACGAGCAGAACTTC.

This chain connects TRBV11-2 to TRBJ2-1; D gene unclear. V was cut by 6 bases and J by 9 bases, with 21 bases left in between. CDR3 size: 15 residues. Germline loops: CDR1 SGHAT, CDR2 FQNNGV. CDR3: CASSLGPKAYVEQFF. For the CDR3, the DNA is TGTGCCAGCAGTCTAGGACCAAAGGCCTACGTTGAGCAGTTCTTC.

Comments on this clonotype: The junction does not match germline at one end; this may be a read error. The V call is TRBV5-1, the J call TRBJ2-7; D gene uncertain. From germline, CDR1 is SGHRS and CDR2 YFSETQ. The CDR3 runs to 14 residues. CDR3 amino acids: CVSSFSQLSYGQYF. The CDR3 bases are TGCGTCAGCAGCTTCAGTCAGCTCTCCTACGGGCAGTACTTC.

The table lists this clonotype with many counts. V is TRBV5-6 and J is TRBJ2-1; D might be TRBD2 (6 bases). CDR1 and CDR2 from the germline V gene are SGHDT and YYEEEE. Trimming cost V 0 bases and J 9 bases, with 16 bases left between them. The CDR3 covers 15 residues. The CDR3 DNA is TGTGCCAGCAGCTTGGATGTGCAGACGGGGGTTGAGCAGTTCTTC. This codes for CASSLDVQTGVEQFF.

On this clonotype itself: The conserved phenylalanine or tryptophan is not found at the CDR3 terminus, so this likely reflects a read error. The gene calls are TRBV6-6 and TRBJ1-2; no reliable D call. CDR3 length: 13 residues. In germline, CDR1 is MNHNY, CDR2 SVGAGI (reference sequence). This CDR3 is CASTTTNNYDYTL. In DNA form, the CDR3 reads TGTGCCAGCACGACCACGAATAACTATGACTACACCTTA.

In regard to this clonotype: One end of the junction does not line up with germline, which may come from a read error. V is TRBV7-8 and J is TRBJ2-4, with D perhaps matching TRBD2 (5 bases). CDR1 is SGHVS, CDR2 FQNEAQ, per germline. This CDR3 is 12 amino acids long. Written as DNA, the CDR3 is TGTCCCAGCAGCTTGAACCGGGGCATTCAGTACTTC. Encoded protein: CPSSLNRGIQYF.